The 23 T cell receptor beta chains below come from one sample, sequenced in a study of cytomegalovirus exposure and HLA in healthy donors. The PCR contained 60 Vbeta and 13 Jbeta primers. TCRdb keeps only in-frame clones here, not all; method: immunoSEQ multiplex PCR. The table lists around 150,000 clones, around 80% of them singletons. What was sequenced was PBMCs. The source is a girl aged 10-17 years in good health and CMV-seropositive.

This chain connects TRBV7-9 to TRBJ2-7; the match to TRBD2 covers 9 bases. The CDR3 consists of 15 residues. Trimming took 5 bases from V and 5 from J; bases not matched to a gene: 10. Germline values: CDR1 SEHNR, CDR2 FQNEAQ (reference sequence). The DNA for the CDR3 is TGTGCCAGCAGCGCCAGTGTAGCGGGAGTGCACGAGCAGTACTTC. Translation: CASSASVAGVHEQYF. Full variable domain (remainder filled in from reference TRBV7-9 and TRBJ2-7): DTGVSQNPRHKITKRGQNVTFRCDPISEHNRLYWYRQTLGQGPEFLTYFQNEAQLEKSRLLSDRFSAERPKGSFSTLEIQRTEQGDSAMYLCASSASVAGVHEQYFGPGTRLTVT.

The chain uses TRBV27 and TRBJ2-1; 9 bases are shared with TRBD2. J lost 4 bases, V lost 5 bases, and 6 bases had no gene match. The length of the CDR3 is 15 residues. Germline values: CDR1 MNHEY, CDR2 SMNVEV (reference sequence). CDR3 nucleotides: TGTGCCAGCAGTCCAAAGGGACTAGCTTACAATGAGCAGTTCTTC. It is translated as CASSPKGLAYNEQFF.

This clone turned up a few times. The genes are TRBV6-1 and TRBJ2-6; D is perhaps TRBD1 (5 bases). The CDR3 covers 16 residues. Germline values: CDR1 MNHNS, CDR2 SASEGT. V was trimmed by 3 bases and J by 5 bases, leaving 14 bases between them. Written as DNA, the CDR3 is TGTGCCAGCAGTGATTCAGGGCCCCCAAGGGCCAACGTCCTGACTTTC. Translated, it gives CASSDSGPPRANVLTF.

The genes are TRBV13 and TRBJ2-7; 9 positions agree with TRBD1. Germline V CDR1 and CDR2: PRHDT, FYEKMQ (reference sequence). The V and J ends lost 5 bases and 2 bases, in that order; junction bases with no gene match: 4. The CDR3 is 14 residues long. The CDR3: CASSQDRGTYEQYF. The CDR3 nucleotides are TGTGCCAGCAGCCAGGACAGGGGCACCTACGAGCAGTACTTC.

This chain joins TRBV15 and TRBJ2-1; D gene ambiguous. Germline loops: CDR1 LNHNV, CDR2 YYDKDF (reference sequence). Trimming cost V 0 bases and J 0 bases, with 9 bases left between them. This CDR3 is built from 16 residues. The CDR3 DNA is TGTGCCACCAGCAGAGATCCCTGGGCCTCCTACAATGAGCAGTTCTTC. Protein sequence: CATSRDPWASYNEQFF.

The CDR3 sequence is CASSYTAGGEYGYTF. As DNA, the CDR3 is TGTGCCAGCAGTTACACGGCAGGGGGAGAGTATGGCTACACCTTC. The gene calls are TRBV6-5 and TRBJ1-2, with 7 bases matching TRBD1. The germline gives CDR1 MNHEY, CDR2 SVGAGI. V gave up 2 bases and J gave up 5 bases; unmatched junction bases: 8. This CDR3 is 15 amino acids long.

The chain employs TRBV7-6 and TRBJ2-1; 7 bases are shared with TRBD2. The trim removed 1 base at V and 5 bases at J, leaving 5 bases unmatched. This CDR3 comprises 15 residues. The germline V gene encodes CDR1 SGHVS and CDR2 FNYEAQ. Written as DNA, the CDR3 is TGTGCCAGCAGCTTAGGTCTAGCGGCAAACAATGAGCAGTTCTTC. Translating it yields CASSLGLAANNEQFF.

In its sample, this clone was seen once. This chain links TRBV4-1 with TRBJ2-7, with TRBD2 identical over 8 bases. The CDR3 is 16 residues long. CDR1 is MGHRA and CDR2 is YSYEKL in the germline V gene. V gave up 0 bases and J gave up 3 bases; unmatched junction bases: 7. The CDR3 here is CASSQDFGRDNYEQYF. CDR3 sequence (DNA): TGCGCCAGCAGCCAAGATTTCGGGAGGGACAACTACGAGCAGTACTTC.

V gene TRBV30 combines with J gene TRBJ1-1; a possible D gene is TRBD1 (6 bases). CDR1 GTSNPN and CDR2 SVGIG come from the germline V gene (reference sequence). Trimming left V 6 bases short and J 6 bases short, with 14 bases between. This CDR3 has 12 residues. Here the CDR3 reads CACGTGRPEAFF. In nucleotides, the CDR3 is TGTGCCTGCGGAACAGGGAGACCTGAAGCTTTCTTT. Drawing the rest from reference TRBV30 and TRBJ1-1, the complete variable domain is SQTIHQWPATLVQPVGSPLSLECTVEGTSNPNLYWYRQAAGRGLQLLFYSVGIGQISSEVPQNLSASRPQDRQFILSSKKLLLSDSGFYLCACGTGRPEAFFGQGTRLTVV.

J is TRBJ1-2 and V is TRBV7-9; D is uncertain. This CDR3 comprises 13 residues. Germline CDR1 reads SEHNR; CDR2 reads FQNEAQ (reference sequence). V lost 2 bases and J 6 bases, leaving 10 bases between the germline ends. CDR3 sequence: CASSLNGEDGYTF. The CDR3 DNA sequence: TGTGCCAGCAGCTTAAACGGTGAGGATGGCTACACCTTC.

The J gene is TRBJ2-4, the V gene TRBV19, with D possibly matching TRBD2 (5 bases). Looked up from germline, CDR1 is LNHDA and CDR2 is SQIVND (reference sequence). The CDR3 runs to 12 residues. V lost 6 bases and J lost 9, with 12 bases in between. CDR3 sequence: CASSPRDAIQYF. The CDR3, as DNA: TGTGCCAGTAGCCCTCGGGATGCCATTCAGTACTTC.

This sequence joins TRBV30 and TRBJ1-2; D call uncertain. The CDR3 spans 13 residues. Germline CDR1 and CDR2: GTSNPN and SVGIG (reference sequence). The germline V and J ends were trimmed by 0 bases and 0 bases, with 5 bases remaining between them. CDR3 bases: TGTGCCTGGAGTGTCGGGGCTAACTATGGCTACACCTTC. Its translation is CAWSVGANYGYTF.

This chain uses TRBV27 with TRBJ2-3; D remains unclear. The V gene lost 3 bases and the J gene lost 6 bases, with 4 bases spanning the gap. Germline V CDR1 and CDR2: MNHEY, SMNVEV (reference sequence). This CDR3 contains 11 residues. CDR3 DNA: TGTGCCAGCAGTTTTGCGGATACGCAGTATTTT. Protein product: CASSFADTQYF.

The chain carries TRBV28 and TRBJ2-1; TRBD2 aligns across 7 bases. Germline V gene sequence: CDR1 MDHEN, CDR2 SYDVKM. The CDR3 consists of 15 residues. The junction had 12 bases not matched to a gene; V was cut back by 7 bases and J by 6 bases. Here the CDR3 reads CASTPGRDVSNEQFF. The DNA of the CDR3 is TGTGCCAGCACCCCGGGGAGGGACGTCTCCAATGAGCAGTTCTTC.

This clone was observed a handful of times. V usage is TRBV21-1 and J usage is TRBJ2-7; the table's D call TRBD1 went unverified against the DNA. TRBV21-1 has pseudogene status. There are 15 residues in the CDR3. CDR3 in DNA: TGTGCCAGCAGCAAAGGCAGACGACAGTTCTACGAGCAGTACTTC. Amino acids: CASSKGRRQFYEQYF.

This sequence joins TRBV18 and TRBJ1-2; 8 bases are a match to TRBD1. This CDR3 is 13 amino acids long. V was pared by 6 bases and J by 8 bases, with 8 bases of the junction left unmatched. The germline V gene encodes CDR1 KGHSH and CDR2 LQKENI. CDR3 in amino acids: CASSLDRVGGYTF. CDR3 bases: TGTGCCAGCTCTTTGGACAGGGTGGGCGGCTACACCTTC.

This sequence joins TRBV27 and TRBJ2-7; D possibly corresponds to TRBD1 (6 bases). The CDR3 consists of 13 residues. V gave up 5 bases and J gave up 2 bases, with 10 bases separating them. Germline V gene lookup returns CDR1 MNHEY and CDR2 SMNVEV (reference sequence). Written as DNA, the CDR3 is TGTGCCAGCAGTGTGGGACAAGCCTACGAGCAGTACTTC. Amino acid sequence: CASSVGQAYEQYF.

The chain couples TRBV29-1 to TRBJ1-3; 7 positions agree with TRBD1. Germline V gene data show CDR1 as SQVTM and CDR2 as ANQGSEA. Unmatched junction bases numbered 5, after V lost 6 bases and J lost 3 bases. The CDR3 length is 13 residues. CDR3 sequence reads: CSVRGLSGNTIYF. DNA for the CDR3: TGCAGCGTAAGGGGGCTCAGTGGAAACACCATATATTTT.

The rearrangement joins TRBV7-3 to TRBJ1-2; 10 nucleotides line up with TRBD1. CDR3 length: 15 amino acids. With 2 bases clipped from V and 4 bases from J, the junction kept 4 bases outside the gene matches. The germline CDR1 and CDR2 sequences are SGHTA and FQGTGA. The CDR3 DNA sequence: TGTGCCAGCAGCTTATCGGGACAGGGGCCCTATGGCTACACCTTC. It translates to CASSLSGQGPYGYTF.

The CDR3 protein is CASRGAGNEQFF. CDR3 DNA sequence: TGTGCCAGTAGGGGGGCGGGCAATGAGCAGTTCTTC. The chain couples TRBV19 to TRBJ2-1; tentatively, D is TRBD1 (6 bases). The germline V and J ends were trimmed by 6 bases and 6 bases, with 9 bases remaining between them. This CDR3 has 12 residues. Germline CDR1 LNHDA, CDR2 SQIVND (reference sequence).

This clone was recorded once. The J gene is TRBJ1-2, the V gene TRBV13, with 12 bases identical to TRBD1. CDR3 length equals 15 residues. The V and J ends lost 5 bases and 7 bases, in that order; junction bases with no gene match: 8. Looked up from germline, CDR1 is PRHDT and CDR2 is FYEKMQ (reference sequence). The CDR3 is CASSLPGTGGLGYTF. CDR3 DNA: TGTGCCAGCAGCCTCCCCGGGACAGGGGGCCTTGGCTACACCTTC.

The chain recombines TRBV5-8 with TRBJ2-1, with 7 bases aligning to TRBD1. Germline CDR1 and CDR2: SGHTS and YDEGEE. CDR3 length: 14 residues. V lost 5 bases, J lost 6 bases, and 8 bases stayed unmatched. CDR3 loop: CASRIMTGSNEQFF. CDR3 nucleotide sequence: TGTGCCAGCAGAATTATGACAGGGTCCAATGAGCAGTTCTTC.

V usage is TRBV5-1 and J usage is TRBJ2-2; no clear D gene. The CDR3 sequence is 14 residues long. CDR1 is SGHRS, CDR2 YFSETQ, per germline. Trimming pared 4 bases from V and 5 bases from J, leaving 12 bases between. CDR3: CASSPSVNTGELFF. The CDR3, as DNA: TGCGCCAGCAGCCCCTCGGTCAATACCGGGGAGCTGTTTTTT.